This passage covers 22 T cell receptor beta chains from one sample sequenced in a study of cytomegalovirus exposure and HLA in healthy donors. The PCR contained 60 Vbeta and 13 Jbeta primers. TCRdb's copy holds only in-frame clones and misses some; the assay was immunoSEQ multiplex PCR. The sample carries under 200,000 clones, around 83% recorded once. Sequencing was carried out using PBMCs. These receptors came from a girl aged 2 to 10 in good health and CMV-seropositive.

This clone has just a few counts. The gene calls are TRBV28 and TRBJ1-1, with a weak D call TRBD1 (6 bases). Trimming took 6 bases from V and 11 from J, leaving 19 bases between them. CDR3 length equals 13 residues. The germline CDR1 and CDR2 sequences are MDHEN and SYDVKM. Here the CDR3 reads CASSLTTGNWAFF. The DNA for the CDR3 is TGTGCCAGCAGCCTTACTACAGGGAACTGGGCTTTCTTT.

This clone has a single count. CDR3 coding DNA: TGTGCCAGCAGTGCGGGAGGGCCTAGGGAGACCCAGTACTTC. Residues: CASSAGGPRETQYF. The chain recombines TRBV6-6 with TRBJ2-5, with 9 nucleotides matching TRBD2. This CDR3 comprises 14 residues. Losses at the gene ends were 5 bases for V and 5 bases for J; bases not matched to a gene: 6. Germline lookup yields CDR1 MNHNY and CDR2 SVGAGI (reference sequence).

V is TRBV29-1 and J is TRBJ1-2; 7 bases are shared with TRBD1. The CDR3 is 12 amino acids. The germline CDR1 and CDR2 sequences are SQVTM and ANQGSEA. After removal of 7 bases from V and 8 bases from J, the junction contained 10 bases not matched to a gene. The DNA of the CDR3 is TGCAGCGAAGGAGTGACAGGGCGAGGCTACACCTTC. It codes for CSEGVTGRGYTF.

The chain joins TRBV2 to TRBJ1-5; 8 nucleotides align to TRBD1. This CDR3 region has 14 residues. CDR1 is SNHLY, CDR2 FYNNEI, per germline. Unmatched junction bases numbered 12, after V lost 8 bases and J lost 9 bases. The chain's CDR3 is CASPDRAHWGPQHF. The CDR3 DNA reads as TGTGCCAGCCCGGACAGGGCCCATTGGGGGCCCCAGCATTTT.

This clone has only one observation. The rearrangement links TRBV30 to TRBJ2-3, with TRBD2 identical over 8 bases. The CDR3 is made up of 15 amino acids. Germline CDR1 GTSNPN, CDR2 SVGIG (reference sequence). Trimming took 7 bases from V and 1 from J; bases not matched to a gene: 10. CDR3: CASHDRAGGTDTQYF. DNA of the CDR3: TGTGCCTCGCACGATCGAGCGGGAGGCACAGATACGCAGTATTTT.

CDR3 nucleotides: TGTGCCAGCAGGCCTAGATACAGGCCCTCCTACGAGCAGTACTTC. As protein: CASRPRYRPSYEQYF. This chain connects TRBV5-8 to TRBJ2-7; D might be TRBD1 (5 bases). The CDR3 totals 15 residues. Trimming removed 5 bases at V and 0 bases at J, with 15 bases between. The V gene's germline CDR1 is SGHTS and CDR2 YDEGEE.

The V gene is TRBV4-1, the J gene TRBJ1-4, with D maybe TRBD1 (5 bases). V was trimmed by 0 bases and J by 8 bases, leaving 10 bases between them. The CDR3 runs to 14 residues. Germline loops: CDR1 MGHRA, CDR2 YSYEKL. The CDR3 coding sequence is TGCGCCAGCAGCCAAGACCATCAGGGAGAAAAACTGTTTTTT. It encodes CASSQDHQGEKLFF.

This clone was counted between two and nine times. The rearrangement links TRBV6-1 to TRBJ1-2; weak D call: TRBD1 (5 bases). V was clipped by 5 bases and J by 4 bases, with 11 bases between them. This CDR3 is built from 13 residues. Per the germline V gene, CDR1 is MNHNS and CDR2 is SASEGT. The DNA for the CDR3 is TGTGCCAGCAGTACACAGGTAATCTATGGCTACACCTTC. It yields the protein CASSTQVIYGYTF.

A few counts support this clone. The V and J genes are TRBV30 and TRBJ1-6, with a possible D match to TRBD1 (6 bases). CDR3 length: 13 residues. Trimming pared 1 base from V and 7 bases from J, leaving 8 bases between. Germline V CDR1 and CDR2: GTSNPN, SVGIG (reference sequence). CDR3 DNA: TGTGCCTGGAGTGACAGGGAAAATTCACCCCTCCACTTT. Translating gives CAWSDRENSPLHF.

The chain is built from TRBV15 and TRBJ2-3; D remains unclear. Germline V gives CDR1 LNHNV, CDR2 YYDKDF (reference sequence). The ends were cut back, 1 base at V and 2 bases at J, with 4 bases in the middle. This CDR3 region has 13 residues. CDR3: CATSRGHTDTQYF. CDR3 nucleotide sequence: TGTGCCACCAGCAGAGGTCACACAGATACGCAGTATTTT. Looking up the rest from reference TRBV15 and TRBJ2-3 gives the full variable domain: DAMVIQNPRYQVTQFGKPVTLSCSQTLNHNVMYWYQQKSSQAPKLLFHYYDKDFNNEADTPDNFQSRRPNTSFCFLDIRSPGLGDTAMYLCATSRGHTDTQYFGPGTRLTVL.

The chain links TRBV6-1 to TRBJ2-1; maybe TRBD1 (6 bases). This CDR3 has 15 amino acids. Trimming took 4 bases from V and 6 from J, leaving 16 bases between them. Looked up from germline, CDR1 is MNHNS and CDR2 is SASEGT. DNA of the CDR3: TGTGCCAGCAGTGCGGGCGGTTCAGGGGCCAATGAGCAGTTCTTC. Translated: CASSAGGSGANEQFF.

This clone was seen once. This sequence joins TRBV30 and TRBJ2-5, with TRBD2 matching 8 bases. The J call is in doubt because the DNA end fits TRBJ2-7 better. This CDR3 is built from 14 residues. Germline-derived CDR1 and CDR2 are GTSNPN and SVGIG (reference sequence). The CDR3 loop is CAWSVSSGPYEQYF. The CDR3 DNA follows: TGTGCCTGGAGTGTCTCTAGCGGGCCCTACGAGCAGTACTTC.

This chain uses TRBV14 with TRBJ2-5; D is ambiguous. CDR3 size: 11 residues. V lost 1 base, J lost 9 bases, and 6 bases lay in between. Germline lookup yields CDR1 SGHDN and CDR2 FVKESK. CDR3 in amino acids: CASSQGRSQYF. DNA for the CDR3: TGTGCCAGCAGCCAAGGCAGGTCCCAGTACTTC.

The chain couples TRBV30 to TRBJ1-1; no firm D call. This CDR3 is 14 amino acids long. The V end was cut by 5 bases, the J end by 4 bases, with 17 bases between. Germline V CDR1 and CDR2: GTSNPN, SVGIG (reference sequence). The DNA of the CDR3 is TGTGCCTGGTCTAACGGGTTATCGGGCACTGAAGCTTTCTTT. It translates to CAWSNGLSGTEAFF.

This clone was counted only a few times. The chain links TRBV2 to TRBJ2-3; a weak D match, TRBD2 (6 bases). The ends were cut back, 1 base at V and 5 bases at J, with 16 bases in the middle. The CDR3 has 16 residues. Per the germline V gene, CDR1 is SNHLY and CDR2 is FYNNEI. CDR3 region: CASSEGRAGQKDTQYF. The CDR3 region has the DNA TGTGCCAGCAGTGAAGGGAGGGCAGGGCAAAAAGATACGCAGTATTTT.

J is TRBJ2-7 and V is TRBV29-1, with TRBD1 matching over 7 bases. V was clipped by 2 bases and J by 2 bases; unmatched bases: 6. The CDR3 consists of 14 residues. The germline V gene encodes CDR1 SQVTM and CDR2 ANQGSEA. The CDR3 DNA is TGCAGCGTTGAAAAAGGGGGACAGACCTACGAGCAGTACTTC. Encoded protein: CSVEKGGQTYEQYF.

The J gene is TRBJ2-5, the V gene TRBV30; possible D gene TRBD2, 5 bases. This CDR3 has 14 residues. V was pared by 0 bases and J by 4 bases, with 12 bases between. In germline, CDR1 is GTSNPN, CDR2 SVGIG (reference sequence). The CDR3 protein is CAWSVGLAAETQYF. The CDR3 bases are TGTGCCTGGAGTGTAGGGCTAGCAGCAGAGACCCAGTACTTC.

This clone was seen a single time. This sequence joins TRBV13 and TRBJ1-1, with D unresolved. Germline V gene data show CDR1 as PRHDT and CDR2 as FYEKMQ (reference sequence). Trimming removed 0 bases at V and 7 bases at J, with 6 bases between. CDR3 length: 12 amino acids. Here the CDR3 reads CASSLGQVEAFF. The DNA for the CDR3 is TGTGCCAGCAGCTTAGGTCAGGTTGAAGCTTTCTTT. The whole variable domain, filled in from reference TRBV13 and TRBJ1-1, reads AAGVIQSPRHLIKEKRETATLKCYPIPRHDTVYWYQQGPGQDPQFLISFYEKMQSDKGSIPDRFSAQQFSDYHSELNMSSLELGDSALYFCASSLGQVEAFFGQGTRLTVV.

This chain connects TRBV7-3 to TRBJ2-2; the match to TRBD2 covers 9 bases. J was trimmed by 1 base and V by 5 bases; bases with no gene match: 8. Germline V gene sequence: CDR1 SGHTA, CDR2 FQGTGA. The CDR3 is 17 residues long. The chain's CDR3 is CASSGSSGSGNTGELFF. CDR3 in DNA: TGTGCCAGCAGCGGGAGTAGCGGGAGTGGGAACACCGGGGAGCTGTTTTTT.

As to this clone: This CDR3 is also generated by other DNA sequences in the sample. The chain recombines TRBV5-1 with TRBJ2-5, with no clear D. The V end lost 0 bases, the J end lost 1 base, and 7 bases lay between the germline ends. Germline V gives CDR1 SGHRS, CDR2 YFSETQ. The CDR3 has 14 amino acids. The CDR3 loop is CASSLGLAQETQYF. CDR3 DNA: TGCGCCAGCAGCTTGGGATTAGCCCAAGAGACCCAGTACTTC. Full variable domain (remainder filled in from reference TRBV5-1 and TRBJ2-5): KAGVTQTPRYLIKTRGQQVTLSCSPISGHRSVSWYQQTPGQGLQFLFEYFSETQRNKGNFPGRFSGRQFSNSRSEMNVSTLELGDSALYLCASSLGLAQETQYFGPGTRLLVL.

The rearrangement links TRBV28 to TRBJ1-5; D remains unclear. CDR3 size: 16 residues. Germline CDR1 MDHEN, CDR2 SYDVKM. Between the trimmed V and J ends, which lost 2 bases and 1 base, there was a span of 12 bases. DNA for the CDR3: TGTGCCAGCAGTTTACCCGGGTCTCTGAGCAATCAGCCCCAGCATTTT. This encodes CASSLPGSLSNQPQHF.

The V gene is TRBV2, the J gene TRBJ1-3; 7 bases align to TRBD1. The V gene's germline CDR1 is SNHLY and CDR2 FYNNEI. The CDR3 is 13 residues long. With V trimmed by 8 bases and J by 2 bases, 3 bases remained unmatched. CDR3 sequence: CASAGTAGNTIYF. In DNA form, the CDR3 reads TGTGCCAGCGCAGGGACAGCTGGAAACACCATATATTTT.